A single sample gave rise to the 23 T cell receptor beta chains below, sequenced in a study of cytomegalovirus exposure and HLA in healthy donors. Primers: 60 Vbeta forward and 13 Jbeta reverse. Profiled with immunoSEQ multiplex PCR; TCRdb holds only in-frame clones, not every one. The repertoire includes roughly 150,000 clones, 80% to 85% of them detected once, and under 3% sits in the top ten. What was sequenced was PBMCs. The receptors originated from a male donor in good health and CMV-seronegative.

The gene calls are TRBV5-1 and TRBJ2-1; D gene unclear. The CDR3 consists of 13 residues. The V and J ends lost 3 bases and 9 bases respectively, with 13 bases between them. Germline V gene sequence: CDR1 SGHRS, CDR2 YFSETQ. CDR3 sequence (DNA): TGCGCCAGCAGCTCGGATGGTTGGAGTGAGCAGTTCTTC. It yields the protein CASSSDGWSEQFF.

The table lists this clone with a few counts. The genes are TRBV7-2 and TRBJ2-7, with 8 bases that match TRBD2. The junction had 11 bases not matched to a gene; V was cut back by 1 base and J by 3 bases. This CDR3 comprises 17 residues. In germline, CDR1 is SGHTA, CDR2 FQGNSA. The CDR3 loop is CASSLDVPGGRIYEQYF. The CDR3 DNA sequence: TGTGCCAGCAGCTTAGACGTCCCGGGGGGGCGCATCTACGAGCAGTACTTC.

The genes are TRBV27 and TRBJ1-5; D is possibly TRBD1 (6 bases). CDR3 length: 16 residues. Germline assignment: CDR1 MNHEY and CDR2 SMNVEV (reference sequence). V was cut by 2 bases and J by 7 bases, with 18 bases left in between. CDR3 amino acids: CASSLGGTTRSQPQHF. DNA of the CDR3: TGTGCCAGCAGTTTAGGGGGCACTACTCGAAGCCAGCCCCAGCATTTT.

The chain links TRBV7-9 to TRBJ2-1, with 9 positions matching TRBD1. Germline CDR1 SEHNR, CDR2 FQNEAQ (reference sequence). This CDR3 comprises 15 residues. V was clipped by 5 bases and J by 8 bases; unmatched bases: 10. The CDR3 sequence is CASSRWDRVEHEQFF. DNA for the CDR3: TGTGCCAGCAGCAGATGGGACAGGGTTGAGCATGAGCAGTTCTTC. Based on the CDR3 plus reference TRBV7-9 and TRBJ2-1, the full variable domain is DTGVSQNPRHKITKRGQNVTFRCDPISEHNRLYWYRQTLGQGPEFLTYFQNEAQLEKSRLLSDRFSAERPKGSFSTLEIQRTEQGDSAMYLCASSRWDRVEHEQFFGPGTRLTVL.

CDR3 in amino acids: CASSYSIWQGAVGYTF. The CDR3 nucleotides are TGTGCCAGCAGTTACTCGATTTGGCAGGGGGCGGTTGGCTACACCTTC. The rearrangement links TRBV6-5 to TRBJ1-2; TRBD1 aligns across 8 bases. This CDR3 contains 16 residues. Germline assignment: CDR1 MNHEY and CDR2 SVGAGI. J was trimmed by 7 bases and V by 0 bases; bases with no gene match: 10.

This clone came up a few times. The V call is TRBV7-8, the J call TRBJ1-5; TRBD1 is a possible D gene (6 bases). This CDR3 has 15 residues. Germline V gene sequence: CDR1 SGHVS, CDR2 FQNEAQ. Trimming took off 3 bases at V and 0 bases at J, with 9 bases between the two ends. In DNA, the CDR3 is TGTGCCAGCAGCTTGGACAGTCCTAGCAATCAGCCCCAGCATTTT. Its protein product is CASSLDSPSNQPQHF.

The chain uses TRBV29-1 and TRBJ1-3; 7 nucleotides line up with TRBD1. The CDR3 consists of 14 residues. Unmatched junction bases numbered 6, after V lost 7 bases and J lost 0 bases. CDR1 and CDR2 (germline): SQVTM, ANQGSEA. The CDR3: CSALQGSSGNTIYF. In DNA form, the CDR3 reads TGCAGCGCCCTACAGGGGAGCTCTGGAAACACCATATATTTT. The full variable domain, rest sourced from reference TRBV29-1 and TRBJ1-3, is SAVISQKPSRDICQRGTSLTIQCQVDSQVTMMFWYRQQPGQSLTLIATANQGSEATYESGFVIDKFPISRPNLTFSTLTVSNMSPEDSSIYLCSALQGSSGNTIYFGEGSWLTVV.

The chain employs TRBV7-2 and TRBJ1-6; 7 bases align to TRBD1. The CDR3 has 15 residues. The J segment lost 6 bases and the V segment lost 3 bases, leaving 5 bases of the junction unmatched. Germline loops: CDR1 SGHTA, CDR2 FQGNSA. In DNA form, the CDR3 reads TGTGCCAGCAGCTTTACCGGGACAGCTAATTCACCCCTCCACTTT. Translated, it gives CASSFTGTANSPLHF.

This clone has only a few counts. The chain couples TRBV28 to TRBJ1-6, with 7 bases fitting TRBD1. Germline-derived CDR1 and CDR2 are MDHEN and SYDVKM. The CDR3 has 15 residues. The J segment lost 5 bases and the V segment lost 5 bases, leaving 6 bases of the junction unmatched. The CDR3 loop reads CASSAQGGHNSPLHF. Written as DNA, the CDR3 is TGTGCCAGCAGTGCCCAGGGGGGCCATAATTCACCCCTCCACTTT.

The V gene is TRBV11-2, the J gene TRBJ2-2; D may be TRBD2 (5 bases). The germline V gene encodes CDR1 SGHAT and CDR2 FQNNGV. CDR3 length equals 14 residues. The V end was cut by 5 bases, the J end by 5 bases, with 12 bases between. The CDR3 DNA reads TGTGCCAGCAGCCCTACCGGGGTGACCGGGGAGCTGTTTTTT. Translating it yields CASSPTGVTGELFF.

CDR3 residues: CASSLSGTGATDTQYF. In nucleotides, the CDR3 is TGTGCCAGCAGCTTATCGGGTACAGGGGCCACAGATACGCAGTATTTT. The V gene is TRBV11-3, the J gene TRBJ2-3, with 7 bases aligning to TRBD1. The germline V gene encodes CDR1 SGHNT and CDR2 YENEEA. The CDR3 runs 16 residues. Germline trimming cut 2 bases from V and 2 bases from J; bases unmatched to any gene: 7. Full variable domain (remainder filled in from reference TRBV11-3 and TRBJ2-3): EAGVVQSPRYKIIEKKQPVAFWCNPISGHNTLYWYLQNLGQGPELLIRYENEEAVDDSQLPKDRFSAERLKGVDSTLKIQPAELGDSAVYLCASSLSGTGATDTQYFGPGTRLTVL.

The V and J genes are TRBV5-8 and TRBJ2-3, with D maybe TRBD1 (7 bases). Germline assignment: CDR1 SGHTS and CDR2 YDEGEE. Trimming took 5 bases from V and 6 from J, leaving 16 bases between them. This CDR3 is 14 amino acids long. CDR3 nucleotides: TGTGCCAGCAGGGTTGACAGGGAGGTTGATACGCAGTATTTT. Protein product: CASRVDREVDTQYF.

The chain recombines TRBV4-3 with TRBJ2-5; 9 bases match TRBD2. The end of the DNA is better explained by TRBJ2-7, so the J call may be wrong. This CDR3 comprises 16 residues. Germline V lookup: CDR1 LGHNA, CDR2 YSLEER. The CDR3 region is CASSQEPSGVIYEQYF. In nucleotides, the CDR3 is TGCGCCAGCAGCCAGGAGCCTAGCGGGGTAATCTACGAGCAGTACTTC.

In its sample, this clone was seen a few times. The chain uses TRBV5-6 and TRBJ2-7; possibly TRBD1 for D (7 bases). Germline values: CDR1 SGHDT, CDR2 YYEEEE. The CDR3 runs 15 residues. Trimming left V 3 bases short and J 3 bases short, with 16 bases between. The DNA for the CDR3 is TGTGCCAGCAGCTACGGCCCAGGGGGGAACTACGAGCAGTACTTC. Protein sequence: CASSYGPGGNYEQYF.

V gene TRBV7-9 combines with J gene TRBJ2-5, with unresolved D. The J call may be faulty, since TRBJ2-7 better matches the DNA end. Germline V gene sequence: CDR1 SEHNR, CDR2 FQNEAQ (reference sequence). The length of the CDR3 is 11 residues. CDR3 coding DNA: TGTGCCAGCAGCCCCTCCTACGAGCAGTACTTC. Translation: CASSPSYEQYF.

The chain employs TRBV7-6 and TRBJ1-1; D may be TRBD1 (6 bases). The V end lost 1 base, the J end lost 1 base, and 10 bases lay between the germline ends. The CDR3 contains 15 residues. Germline CDR1 SGHVS, CDR2 FNYEAQ. The CDR3 protein is CASSLGARGNTEAFF. The CDR3 nucleotides read TGTGCCAGCAGCTTAGGAGCCAGGGGGAACACTGAAGCTTTCTTT.

This chain joins TRBV13 and TRBJ2-5; 9 nucleotides line up with TRBD1. Losses at the gene ends were 10 bases for V and 9 bases for J; bases not matched to a gene: 15. CDR1 is PRHDT and CDR2 is FYEKMQ in the germline V gene (reference sequence). This CDR3 contains 14 residues. CDR3 sequence: CANSQGAFLGPQYF. As DNA, the CDR3 is TGTGCCAATTCACAGGGGGCGTTTTTGGGGCCCCAGTACTTC. Looking up the rest from reference TRBV13 and TRBJ2-5 gives the full variable domain: AAGVIQSPRHLIKEKRETATLKCYPIPRHDTVYWYQQGPGQDPQFLISFYEKMQSDKGSIPDRFSAQQFSDYHSELNMSSLELGDSALYFCANSQGAFLGPQYFGPGTRLLVL.

The chain links TRBV6-1 to TRBJ2-3, with 13 bases matching TRBD2. V lost 7 bases and J lost 13; bases outside the gene matches: 11. Looked up from germline, CDR1 is MNHNS and CDR2 is SASEGT. The CDR3 loop spans 14 amino acids. The CDR3 spells CASKQGLAGDLEYF. DNA for the CDR3: TGTGCCAGCAAACAAGGACTAGCGGGAGACCTGGAGTATTTT.

About this clone: The same CDR3 arises from other DNA sequences in this sample as well. The rearrangement links TRBV30 to TRBJ1-5; D is unclear. The V gene's germline CDR1 is GTSNPN and CDR2 SVGIG (reference sequence). V lost 0 bases and J 2 bases, leaving 5 bases between the germline ends. This CDR3 has 13 amino acids. Here the CDR3 DNA reads TGTGCCTGGAGTGTCACGGGCAATCAGCCCCAGCATTTT. Protein sequence: CAWSVTGNQPQHF.

This clone was picked up a small number of times. This chain connects TRBV6-1 to TRBJ1-5, with no clear D. The CDR3 contains 14 residues. V shed 6 bases and J shed 0 bases, with 9 bases lying between them. Looked up from germline, CDR1 is MNHNS and CDR2 is SASEGT. CDR3 coding DNA: TGTGCCAGCAGCCTCTTCTATAGCAATCAGCCCCAGCATTTT. Translation: CASSLFYSNQPQHF.

The V gene is TRBV15, the J gene TRBJ1-1; maybe TRBD1 (5 bases). V was pared by 2 bases and J by 1 base, with 11 bases between. The CDR3 is made up of 15 amino acids. Looked up from germline, CDR1 is LNHNV and CDR2 is YYDKDF (reference sequence). CDR3 amino acids: CATSRHRQRNTEAFF. The CDR3 DNA follows: TGTGCCACCAGCAGACATCGACAGCGGAACACTGAAGCTTTCTTT.

The chain combines TRBV6-6 with TRBJ1-3, with D perhaps TRBD1 (5 bases). Trimming pared 6 bases from V and 0 bases from J, leaving 9 bases between. The germline V gene encodes CDR1 MNHNY and CDR2 SVGAGI (reference sequence). The CDR3 spans 14 residues. The CDR3, as DNA: TGTGCCAGCAGCACCAGGGACTCTGGAAACACCATATATTTT. Translation gives CASSTRDSGNTIYF.

This clone was observed a single time. This rearrangement joins TRBV5-6 to TRBJ1-1; D is perhaps TRBD1 (5 bases). The CDR3 runs to 17 residues. V lost 2 bases, J lost 5 bases, and 22 bases lay in between. Germline CDR1 is SGHDT and CDR2 is YYEEEE. CDR3 DNA: TGTGCCAGCAGCTTAGTAGCTATCGAGGGACTCCCAACTGAAGCTTTCTTT. It codes for CASSLVAIEGLPTEAFF.